This T cell receptor (beta chain) derives from a study of OX40 agonist ivuxolimab in advanced cancers. Regarding the complete study: Ivuxolimab, which targeted the costimulatory receptor OX40 (CD134), was an agonistic, fully human IgG2 monoclonal antibody. Intravenous ivuxolimab was administered to patients every 2 weeks at six dose levels: 0.01, 0.1, 0.3, 1.5, 3 and 10 mg/kg. Of the approximately 54 patients in dose escalation, about 20 had hepatocellular carcinoma, some 15 had melanoma, 9 had renal cell carcinoma and 9 had head and neck cancer. A male proportion of 82.7% and a mean age of around 60 years, ranging from about 23 to 90, were recorded for the dose-escalation cohort. Prior anti-PD-1, anti-PD-L1 or anti-CTLA-4 therapy was permitted, and approximately 40% of dose-escalation patients had received checkpoint inhibitors. Partial responses occurred in three dose-escalation patients, of whom one had hepatocellular carcinoma and two had cutaneous melanoma. The purpose of peripheral TCRbeta sequencing was to test whether ivuxolimab changed TCR sequence diversity and led to clonal T-cell expansion. The monotherapy dose-escalation portion (N ≈ 50 patients) of the phase I ivuxolimab trial is reported in the paper. Points the paper makes about the study in general: The antigen specificity of the clonally expanded peripheral T cells was not determined. At doses of 0.1 to 3.0 mg/kg, clonal expansion of both CD4+ and CD8+ blood T cells was observed from baseline to week 6. After ivuxolimab, expanded clones were on average more numerous among CD8+ T cells than among CD4+ T cells. Low levels of normalized T-cell clonal expansion were also seen in some patients who did not respond. Partial responders in the 0.1-3.0 mg/kg groups had among the lowest normalized peripheral clonal expansion, especially among CD8+ T cells.

The trial excluded patients who had a history of autoimmune disease or who were on systemic immunosuppression. Peripheral blood for TCR sequencing was collected from all dose cohorts at baseline, on cycle 4 day 1, and on cycle 7 day 1. The samples were drawn from a first-in-human, open-label, multicenter phase I dose-escalation trial of ivuxolimab. Adults with locally advanced or metastatic melanoma, renal cell, hepatocellular, or head and neck squamous cell carcinoma were enrolled in the trial. Before TCR sequencing, CD4+ T cells and CD8+ T cells from peripheral blood were sorted into separate populations. This clone came up a few times. Its antigen target is currently unknown. Base qualities are missing; no much larger clone stands one base away. V is reduced by 4 bases and J by 2 bases, leaving a spacing of 11 bases between them. Looking up the germline V gene (reference sequence) yields CDR1 SEHNR and CDR2 FQNEAQ. The CDR3 measures 15 amino acids from cysteine to phenylalanine. Only CDR3 DNA remains: 45 bases, in frame from the first base.

Genomic DNA was isolated from the sorted cells so that the TCRbeta CDR3 region could be sequenced. The immunoSEQ Assay was used for sequencing of TCRbeta CDR3 regions. TCRdb retrieved this table from immuneACCESS and kept in-frame rearrangements only. Not all clones are present; in checked studies, unresolved V genes account for under half, and no reason is known for the remainder. This sample comprises tens of thousands of clones, approximately 83% of them detected only once. The ten biggest clones cover about an eighth of the sample. This sequence uses TRBV7-9 and TRBJ2-2, and the D gene may be TRBD2, 5 bases matching. This receptor was identified in an adult with an advanced solid tumor such as melanoma, head and neck, liver or kidney cancer. The sequencing here drew on CD4+ or CD8+ T cells sorted from blood, taken in a trial of the OX40 agonist ivuxolimab. The DNA sequence is TGTGCCAGCAGCTCCCGAGAGGGTAACACCGGGGAGCTGTTTTTT. Its translation reads: CASSSREGNTGELFF. The CDR3, completed at both ends by the reference TRBV7-9 and TRBJ2-2 genes, gives the full variable domain DTGVSQNPRHKITKRGQNVTFRCDPISEHNRLYWYRQTLGQGPEFLTYFQNEAQLEKSRLLSDRFSAERPKGSFSTLEIQRTEQGDSAMYLCASSSREGNTGELFFGEGSRLTVL.